These 11 T cell receptor beta chains were all obtained from the same sample, sequenced in a study of T cells in Graves' hyperthyroidism and ophthalmopathy. What was amplified from RNA transcripts were TCR beta CDR3 regions. During a first-round RT-PCR of the TCR CDR3, the HTBI primer set was used. TCRdb reanalysed the multiplex PCR reads using MiXCR and keeps one entry per CDR3 protein. The data hold 460,000 or so distinct CDR3 sequences, with about an eighth observed a single time. Material for sequencing was blood. These receptors were taken from a woman between 18 and 29 years old with Graves' hyperthyroidism.

This clonotype was observed at least ten times. The V gene is TRBV11-2, the J gene TRBJ1-5; tentatively, D is TRBD1 (5 bases). Germline V gene data show CDR1 as SGHAT and CDR2 as FQNNGV. This CDR3 comprises 13 residues. V was cut by 1 base and J by 5 bases, with 6 bases left in between. The CDR3: CASSLVGDQPQHF. DNA for the CDR3: TGTGCCAGCAGCTTAGTGGGGGATCAGCCCCAGCATTTT.

In this sample, this clonotype turned up many times. The V and J genes are TRBV5-1 and TRBJ2-1, with 8 bases that match TRBD2. The CDR3 is 15 residues long. Germline lookup yields CDR1 SGHRS and CDR2 YFSETQ. With 2 bases clipped from V and 10 bases from J, the junction kept 11 bases outside the gene matches. In nucleotides, the CDR3 is TGCGCCAGCAGCTTCGAGAGCGGGAGCTTTGAAGAGCAGTTCTTC. Encoded protein: CASSFESGSFEEQFF.

This clonotype was seen many times. The rearrangement links TRBV20-1 to TRBJ2-7, with 9 nucleotides matching TRBD2. This CDR3 contains 15 residues. V gave up 0 bases and J gave up 2 bases; unmatched junction bases: 5. From germline, CDR1 is DFQATT and CDR2 SNEGSKA (reference sequence). The CDR3 DNA reads as TGCAGTGCTAGAGAGGCGACTAGCGGAGCCTACGAGCAGTACTTC. Amino acids: CSAREATSGAYEQYF.

V is TRBV5-1 and J is TRBJ1-1; tentatively, D is TRBD1 (6 bases). Germline V gene lookup returns CDR1 SGHRS and CDR2 YFSETQ. The CDR3 extends over 15 amino acids. V dropped 3 bases and J dropped 4 bases, with 16 bases sitting between them. The CDR3 nucleotides read TGCGCCAGCAGCTCACAGGTCCGAGGGGGCACTGAAGCTTTCTTT. Residues: CASSSQVRGGTEAFF.

This clonotype came up many times. The rearrangement joins TRBV6-1 to TRBJ1-1; no clear D gene. The CDR3 covers 15 residues. Germline V gene data show CDR1 as MNHNS and CDR2 as SASEGT. V was shortened by 8 bases and J by 0 bases, with 16 bases between the two germline ends. CDR3 nucleotide sequence: TGTGCCAGCCTCGACCGGACCGGGGTGAACACTGAAGCTTTCTTT. Amino acids: CASLDRTGVNTEAFF.

This clonotype was observed many times. The CDR3 bases are TGTGCCAGTAGTCCCCCACCGGCCAGCGGTGAGCAGTTCTTC. It translates to CASSPPPASGEQFF. V usage is TRBV19 and J usage is TRBJ2-1; D perhaps matches TRBD2 (5 bases). The germline V gene has CDR1 LNHDA and CDR2 SQIVND (reference sequence). The CDR3 contains 14 residues. The germline V and J ends were trimmed by 5 bases and 9 bases, with 17 bases remaining between them.

This clonotype was seen a few times. The V and J genes are TRBV27 and TRBJ1-5, with no clear D. Germline V gene data show CDR1 as MNHEY and CDR2 as SMNVEV (reference sequence). V lost 6 bases to trimming and J lost 1 base, with 19 bases between them. The CDR3 covers 17 residues. CDR3 in amino acids: CASSKVGSRPSNQPQHF. In nucleotides, the CDR3 is TGTGCCAGCAGCAAGGTCGGGAGTCGTCCCAGCAATCAGCCCCAGCATTTT.

The V gene is TRBV5-1, the J gene TRBJ2-1; D call uncertain. In germline, CDR1 is SGHRS, CDR2 YFSETQ. Trimming removed 0 bases at V and 0 bases at J, with 10 bases between. This CDR3 contains 16 residues. The CDR3 DNA reads TGCGCCAGCAGCTTGGCTGGCGGTCGCTCCTACAATGAGCAGTTCTTC. Translation: CASSLAGGRSYNEQFF.

The chain carries TRBV10-3 and TRBJ2-7; 9 bases match TRBD2. V was pared by 5 bases and J by 3 bases, with 14 bases of the junction left unmatched. Germline CDR1 reads ENHRY; CDR2 reads SYGVKD. The CDR3 contains 17 residues. The CDR3 DNA reads as TGTGCCATCAGTTACTCACCACCTAGCGGGATATACTACGAGCAGTACTTC. Protein: CAISYSPPSGIYYEQYF.

The rearrangement links TRBV10-3 to TRBJ2-3, with 8 bases identical to TRBD2. The CDR3 consists of 14 residues. Germline CDR1 is ENHRY and CDR2 is SYGVKD. The V gene end was trimmed by 8 bases and the J gene end by 6 bases; junction bases not matched to a gene: 10. For the CDR3, the DNA is TGTGCCATCGGGCGAGCGGGAGCCGCTGATACGCAGTATTTT. Its protein product is CAIGRAGAADTQYF.

Ten or more counts support this clonotype. J is TRBJ2-1 and V is TRBV19; TRBD2 is a possible D gene (5 bases). CDR3 size: 18 residues. The V and J ends lost 7 bases and 0 bases respectively, with 22 bases between them. Germline V lookup: CDR1 LNHDA, CDR2 SQIVND (reference sequence). The DNA of the CDR3 is TGTGCCAGTACCCCCCCTCTAAGCGGAAAGAGCTCCTACAATGAGCAGTTCTTC. Its translation is CASTPPLSGKSSYNEQFF.